This T cell receptor (beta chain) is drawn from a study of control samples from healthy donors and cancer patients. This table comes from immunoSEQ multiplex PCR, and its TCRdb copy is limited to in-frame clones, with some not included. The sample holds 390,000 or so clones, 80% to 95% seen once. Trimming took 3 bases from V and 5 from J; bases not matched to a gene: 30. Germline CDR1 is MDHEN and CDR2 is SYDVKM. This CDR3 has 23 amino acids. V is TRBV28 and J is TRBJ2-1, with 8 bases identical to TRBD2. Sequences were obtained from PBMCs. The receptor was isolated from a middle-aged man with head and neck cancer. The CDR3 spells CASSFPDNILSGINPTTDNEQFF. The DNA for the CDR3 is TGTGCCAGCAGTTTCCCGGACAATATCCTTAGCGGGATCAACCCTACCACTGACAATGAGCAGTTCTTC.